The rows below give T cell receptor beta chains drawn from one sample of a study of memory CD4+ T cells and cytomegalovirus serostatus. Some clones are missing from TCRdb's copy, which holds only in-frame ones; the method was immunoSEQ multiplex PCR. The data contain tens of thousands of clones, around 78% of them seen just once; the ten biggest clones take up 0.77%. What was sequenced was memory CD4+ T cells from blood. Source of these receptors: an adult in good health and CMV-seronegative. The CDR3 runs from the conserved cysteine through the conserved F or W. D genes are given only for firm matches.

v_call: TRBV5-6; d_call: .; cdr3_aa: CASSLVVGAAVLTF
v_call: TRBV19; d_call: .; cdr3_aa: CASSSDRSGANVLTF
v_call: TRBV5-6; d_call: TRBD1; cdr3_aa: CASSPTGSGNTIYF
v_call: TRBV28; d_call: TRBD1; cdr3_aa: CASSPDRTGGPKLFF
v_call: TRBV19; d_call: .; cdr3_aa: CASSATVGELFF
v_call: TRBV28; d_call: TRBD1; cdr3_aa: CASSAIQGARSFGETQYF
v_call: TRBV7-2; d_call: TRBD1; cdr3_aa: CASSSVDRTYEQYF
v_call: TRBV11-2; d_call: TRBD1; cdr3_aa: CASSALQGAFGETQYF
v_call: TRBV7-9; d_call: TRBD1; cdr3_aa: CASSLDRVGEAFF
v_call: TRBV28; d_call: .; cdr3_aa: CASSLIGASGYGYTF
v_call: TRBV7-2; d_call: .; cdr3_aa: CASSLGPQLDEQYF
v_call: TRBV19; d_call: .; cdr3_aa: CASSGGHTNSPLHF
v_call: TRBV30; d_call: TRBD2; cdr3_aa: CAWSVGGAGETQYF
v_call: TRBV2; d_call: TRBD1; cdr3_aa: CASSLGQGVGELFF
v_call: TRBV5-1; d_call: .; cdr3_aa: CASTPGPAGQSGANVLTF
v_call: TRBV19; d_call: .; cdr3_aa: CASAGGDFGNTEAFF
v_call: TRBV30; d_call: TRBD1; cdr3_aa: CAWSTIRGQINSPLHF
v_call: TRBV10-3; d_call: .; cdr3_aa: CAISESNNQPQHF
v_call: TRBV4-3; d_call: .; cdr3_aa: CASSQTDIYLAMDGYTF
v_call: TRBV4-1; d_call: .; cdr3_aa: CASSPGYSNQPQHF
v_call: TRBV5-8; d_call: .; cdr3_aa: CASSLGSLRGYNEQFF
v_call: TRBV6-6; d_call: TRBD1; cdr3_aa: CASSGQGRVGETQYF
v_call: TRBV30; d_call: TRBD1; cdr3_aa: CAWMRQGGTEAFF
v_call: TRBV9; d_call: TRBD1; cdr3_aa: CASSVGGGGGNSPLHF
v_call: TRBV19; d_call: .; cdr3_aa: CASSIPGRVYGYTF
v_call: TRBV27; d_call: TRBD2; cdr3_aa: CASSPWTSGYTDTQYF
v_call: TRBV7-9; d_call: .; cdr3_aa: CASSMDPVNSPLHF
v_call: TRBV5-8; d_call: TRBD2; cdr3_aa: CASSYATSGGQETQYF
v_call: TRBV7-2; d_call: .; cdr3_aa: CASSLGPLYEQYF
v_call: TRBV30; d_call: .; cdr3_aa: CALQSAYYGYTF
v_call: TRBV7-9; d_call: .; cdr3_aa: CASSSAGRDGYTF
v_call: TRBV28; d_call: .; cdr3_aa: CATSGTNQPQHF
v_call: TRBV7-2; d_call: .; cdr3_aa: CASSLVEGQPQHF
v_call: TRBV30; d_call: .; cdr3_aa: CAWRSGDNSPLHF
v_call: TRBV6-5; d_call: TRBD1; cdr3_aa: CASSYSRQGPYGYTF
v_call: TRBV28; d_call: .; cdr3_aa: CANGEYSNQPQHF
v_call: TRBV5-4; d_call: .; cdr3_aa: CASSLEGATNEKLFF
v_call: TRBV7-2; d_call: .; cdr3_aa: CASRASGVEKLFF
v_call: TRBV6-6; d_call: .; cdr3_aa: CASSSPPPSYEQYF
v_call: TRBV6-1; d_call: .; cdr3_aa: CASKTGSYGYTF
v_call: TRBV6-1; d_call: .; cdr3_aa: CASREWGNTEAFF
v_call: TRBV2; d_call: .; cdr3_aa: CASSDLAAEWQIYEQYF
v_call: TRBV29-1; d_call: .; cdr3_aa: CSVLPNLETQYF
v_call: TRBV6-1; d_call: TRBD1; cdr3_aa: CATGDRSSGNTIYF
v_call: TRBV7-9; d_call: .; cdr3_aa: CASSAGRGVTNEKLFF
v_call: TRBV28; d_call: TRBD1; cdr3_aa: CASSSSRDRGRKLEAFF
v_call: TRBV9; d_call: TRBD2; cdr3_aa: CASSRFGGSGTGELFF
v_call: TRBV19; d_call: .; cdr3_aa: CASSPLSGDKSGPQHF
v_call: TRBV25-1; d_call: TRBD2; cdr3_aa: CATASGGAGDTQYF
v_call: TRBV28; d_call: .; cdr3_aa: CASSFRGQRNPSYGYTF
v_call: TRBV5-1; d_call: .; cdr3_aa: CASSLSLGGELFF
v_call: TRBV7-9; d_call: .; cdr3_aa: CASSFEERTEAFF